The source of this T cell receptor (beta chain) is a study of T-cell reconstitution after alpha-beta-depleted transplantation in children (dated by TCRdb to about 2016). Study-wide context: The study quantitatively tracked T-cell immune reconstitution after TCRalphabeta/CD19-depleted allogeneic hematopoietic cell transplantation in children using TCR repertoire profiling.

Receptors were amplified or captured by PCR. The listed sequencing device is Illumina HiSeq 2500. Molecular barcoding was employed in the preparation of TCR libraries, with unique molecular identifiers being used to normalize TCRbeta repertoire quantification. Clones were called with MiXCR by TCRdb after fastp trimmed the public reads at Q25, and only in-frame beta chains were retained. A single entry per CDR3 protein holds the most common genes and DNA from its merged rows. This sample lists over 550,000 distinct CDR3 sequences; 8% to 11% were detected once. The ten most abundant clones make up 3.5% to 5% of the sample. As encoded in the germline V gene (reference sequence), CDR1 is DFQATT while CDR2 is SNEGSKA. The CDR3 spans 12 residues, from the cysteine through the phenylalanine. Only the CDR3 DNA is retained, 36 bases long and in frame from the first base. Trimmed from V: 6 bases; trimmed from J: 11 bases; junction bases lacking a gene match: 12.

The table lists this clonotype with many counts. The target of this receptor is not known. Qualities for individual bases were not recorded, and no much larger clone is one base off. The sample consisted of PBMCs from the stem cell graft donor, taken from the stem cell graft. This sequence originates from a human donor who donated a stem cell graft to a child with acute myeloid leukemia. The rearrangement combines TRBV20-1 with TRBJ1-1, with TRBD1 identical over 7 junction bases. The DNA is TGCAGTGCCGTTGGACAGGCAGCTACGGCTTTCTTT. Its translation is CSAVGQAATAFF.